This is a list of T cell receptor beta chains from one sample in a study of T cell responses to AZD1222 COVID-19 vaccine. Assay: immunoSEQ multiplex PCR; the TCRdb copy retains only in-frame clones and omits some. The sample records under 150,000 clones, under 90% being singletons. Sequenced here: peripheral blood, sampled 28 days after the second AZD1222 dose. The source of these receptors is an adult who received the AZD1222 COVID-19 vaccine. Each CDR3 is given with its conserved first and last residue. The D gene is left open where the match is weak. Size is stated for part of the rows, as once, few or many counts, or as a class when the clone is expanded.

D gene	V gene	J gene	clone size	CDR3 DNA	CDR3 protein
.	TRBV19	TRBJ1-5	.	TGTGCCAGTAGTATAGAGCCAGGAGCGGGCAATCAGCCCCAGCATTTT	CASSIEPGAGNQPQHF
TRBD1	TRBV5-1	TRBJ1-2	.	TGCGCCAGCAGCGTGCAGGGGGCGCTTTCGGATGGCTACACCTTC	CASSVQGALSDGYTF
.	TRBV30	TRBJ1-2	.	TGTGCCTGGAGTGTCAACTATAACTATGGCTACACCTTC	CAWSVNYNYGYTF
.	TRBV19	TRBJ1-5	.	TGTGCCAGTAAAAACGAGGGTTTCAATCAGCCCCAGCATTTT	CASKNEGFNQPQHF
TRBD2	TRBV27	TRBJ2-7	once	TGTGCCAGCAGTTTATTGCAGCGGGGCTCCTCCTCCTACGAGCAGTACTTC	CASSLLQRGSSSYEQYF
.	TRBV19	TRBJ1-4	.	TGTGCCAGTAGTATTCTTGGGACCGACAGTGAAAAACTGTTTTTT	CASSILGTDSEKLFF
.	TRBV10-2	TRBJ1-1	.	TGCGCCAGCAGTGACGGGCTCATGAACACTGAAGCTTTCTTT	CASSDGLMNTEAFF
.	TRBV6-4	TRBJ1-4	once	TGTGCCATCAATCCCCGGAACGAAAAACTGTTTTTT	CAINPRNEKLFF
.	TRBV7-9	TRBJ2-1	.	TGTGCCAGCAGCTTATCTGAGCAGTTCTTC	CASSLSEQFF
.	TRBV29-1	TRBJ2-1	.	TGCAGCGTTGACGGGGAACTAGCTCATGAGCAGTTCTTC	CSVDGELAHEQFF
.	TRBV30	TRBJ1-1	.	TGTGCCTGGAGTGAACAAGAGTACACTGAAGCTTTCTTT	CAWSEQEYTEAFF
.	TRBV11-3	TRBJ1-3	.	TGTGCCAGCAGCGAAAGGGGAAACACCATATATTTT	CASSERGNTIYF
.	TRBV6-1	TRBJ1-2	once	TGTGCCAGCAGTGAAGCGTCGAAAGGCTACACCTTC	CASSEASKGYTF
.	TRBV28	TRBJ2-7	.	TGTGCCAGCAGTTATCGGGGACGACCTTACGAGCAGTACTTC	CASSYRGRPYEQYF
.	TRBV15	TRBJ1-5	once	TGTGCCACCAGCATCACGAGAGAGCCCCAGCATTTT	CATSITREPQHF
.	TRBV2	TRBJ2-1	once	TGTGCCATCCACCTCAGCGGGTCCTCCTACAATGAGCAGTTCTTC	CAIHLSGSSYNEQFF
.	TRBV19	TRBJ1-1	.	TGTGCCAGTAGTTTCCCAGGGGCGGCGGGGACTGAAGCTTTCTTT	CASSFPGAAGTEAFF
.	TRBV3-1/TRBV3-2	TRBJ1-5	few	TGTGCCAGCAGCCAAGACCGAGGACCGGGCAATCAGCCCCAGCATTTT	CASSQDRGPGNQPQHF
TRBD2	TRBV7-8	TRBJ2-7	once	TGTGCCAGCAGCCCAAGCGGGAGTAGCTGGGAGCAGTACTTC	CASSPSGSSWEQYF
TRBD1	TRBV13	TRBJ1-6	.	TGTGCCAGCAGTCAGACAGGGTTCGGTTCACCCCTCCACTTT	CASSQTGFGSPLHF
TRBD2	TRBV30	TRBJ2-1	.	TGTGCCTGGAATAATGTGCAGGGGAGGGGGCTAGCGGGAGGGCACAATGAGCAGTTCTTC	CAWNNVQGRGLAGGHNEQFF
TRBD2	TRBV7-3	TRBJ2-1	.	TGTGCCAGCAGCCCGGATAGCGGGAAGGGGGTCAATGAGCAGTTCTTC	CASSPDSGKGVNEQFF
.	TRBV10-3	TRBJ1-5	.	TGTGCCATCAGTGATAGAACAGGCGGGGATCAGCCCCAGCATTTT	CAISDRTGGDQPQHF
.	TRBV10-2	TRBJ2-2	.	TGCGCCAGCAGTGAGAGGGCCACCGGGGAGCTGTTTTTT	CASSERATGELFF
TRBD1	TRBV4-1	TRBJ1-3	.	TGCGCCAGCAGTACAGGGGCTGGAAACACCATATATTTT	CASSTGAGNTIYF
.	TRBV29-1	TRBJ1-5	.	TGCAGCGCCCAGATGAACAGCAATCAGCCCCAGCATTTT	CSAQMNSNQPQHF
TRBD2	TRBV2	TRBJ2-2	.	TGTGCCAGCAGCGTGACTAGCGGGGGAGGGGCCGGGGAGCTGTTTTTT	CASSVTSGGGAGELFF
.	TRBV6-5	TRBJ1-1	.	TGTGCCAGCAGTTACTCAGGGAACGCTTTCTTT	CASSYSGNAFF
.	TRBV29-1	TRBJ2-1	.	TGCAGCGTCACTCCCCGGGGCCAGGGGACTGAGCAGTTCTTC	CSVTPRGQGTEQFF
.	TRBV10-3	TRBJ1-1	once	TGTGCCATCAGTGAGTCCGGGGGTGGGACTGAAGCTTTCTTT	CAISESGGGTEAFF
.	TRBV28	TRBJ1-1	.	TGTGCCAGCAGTCTTATACAGGTGAACACTGAAGCTTTCTTT	CASSLIQVNTEAFF
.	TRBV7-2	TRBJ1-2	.	TGTGCCAGCAGCCCCTCCGGACGGAAATATGGCTACACCTTC	CASSPSGRKYGYTF
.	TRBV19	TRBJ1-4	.	TGTGCCAAGACCCCTACTGAAAAACTGTTTTTT	CAKTPTEKLFF
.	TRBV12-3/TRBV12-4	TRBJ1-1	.	TGTGCCAGCAGTTTTCCAGCGAACACTGAAGCTTTCTTT	CASSFPANTEAFF
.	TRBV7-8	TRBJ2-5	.	TGTGCCAGCAGCTTAGGACACCGAGGGACCCAGTACTTC	CASSLGHRGTQYF
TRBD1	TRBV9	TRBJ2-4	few	TGTGCCAGCAGCGTAGGGACAGGGGGCGGAAACATTCAGTACTTC	CASSVGTGGGNIQYF
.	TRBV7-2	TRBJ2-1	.	TGTGCCAGCAGCTTAAAGGGCCTTGGGGCAGGTGAGCAGTTCTTC	CASSLKGLGAGEQFF
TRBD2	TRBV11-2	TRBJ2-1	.	TGTGCCAGCAGACTTAGCGGGGGAGAGTACAATGAGCAGTTCTTC	CASRLSGGEYNEQFF
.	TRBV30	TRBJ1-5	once	TGTGCCTGGAGTCCCCAGGGAAATCAGCCCCAGCATTTT	CAWSPQGNQPQHF
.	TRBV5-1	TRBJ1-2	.	TGCGCCAGCAGCTTGGCCGGTGCCTCCTATGGCTACACCTTC	CASSLAGASYGYTF
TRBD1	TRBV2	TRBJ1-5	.	TGTGCCAGCAGCGACACAGGGGCGAGGCAGCCCCAGCATTTT	CASSDTGARQPQHF
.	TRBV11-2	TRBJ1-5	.	TGTGCCAGCAGCGCGGGGCGGGAGCCCCAGCATTTT	CASSAGREPQHF
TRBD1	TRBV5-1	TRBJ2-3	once	TGCGCCAGCAGCTTGGGTGGACAGGGCACAGATACGCAGTATTTT	CASSLGGQGTDTQYF
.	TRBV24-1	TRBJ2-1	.	TGTGCCACCAGTGATTTTGGCAATGAGCAGTTCTTC	CATSDFGNEQFF
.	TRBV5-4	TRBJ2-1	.	TGTGCCAGCAGCTCCCCCTTTCACAATGAGCAGTTCTTC	CASSSPFHNEQFF